The T cell receptor (beta chain) described here comes from a study of cytomegalovirus exposure and HLA in healthy donors. General observations from the study: Rarity marked most TCR sequences, yet some public TCRs occurred in many donors. Further analysis, carried out later, found HLA-associated TCR beta chains more clonally expanded than equally common other chains.

With regard to this clone: The antigen is unknown.

The germline gives CDR1 SGDLS, CDR2 YYNGEE. Trimming took 4 bases from V and 1 from J, leaving 9 bases between them. The CDR3 runs 14 residues. PCR primers comprised 60 Vbeta and 13 Jbeta primers. Some clones are missing from TCRdb's copy, which holds only in-frame ones; the method was immunoSEQ multiplex PCR. The profile shows more than 50,000 clones, about 75% of them singletons. The sequenced sample was PBMCs. The chain has TRBV9 and TRBJ1-3; D is possibly TRBD1 (5 bases). The sequence was collected from a woman aged 40 to 50 in good health and CMV-seropositive. The CDR3 DNA reads as TGTGCCAGCAGCACCAGGGTGTCTGGAAACACCATATATTTT. Its protein product is CASSTRVSGNTIYF.